A selection of T cell receptor beta chains follows, all from one sample in a study of blood T cell repertoires in COVID-19. Sequencing was performed with immunoSEQ multiplex PCR; in TCRdb, only in-frame clones are kept and a portion is missing. The data hold roughly 300,000 clones, with over 75% observed a single time. Sequencing input: peripheral blood. These receptors all come from a woman aged 45-60 years who had recovered from COVID-19. Each CDR3 is given with its conserved first and last residue. A D gene is named only where the DNA matches it firmly. Only part of the rows carry a size: once, few, many, or a class if the clone is expanded.

v_call: TRBV18; clone_size: few; j_call: TRBJ2-2; d_call: NA; cdr3_nt: TGTGCCAGCTCACCCTATGGAGGAGCAGCAATCACCGGGGAGCTGTTTTTT; cdr3_aa: CASSPYGGAAITGELFF
v_call: TRBV7-9; clone_size: NA; j_call: TRBJ1-1; d_call: NA; cdr3_nt: TGTGCCAGCAGCCCGGCCGGGAGGACTGAAGCTTTCTTT; cdr3_aa: CASSPAGRTEAFF
v_call: TRBV7-2; clone_size: few; j_call: TRBJ2-3; d_call: TRBD2; cdr3_nt: TGTGCCAGCAGCTCTCCGGGACTAGCGGGCGTTAGCACAGATACGCAGTATTTT; cdr3_aa: CASSSPGLAGVSTDTQYF
v_call: TRBV12-3/TRBV12-4; clone_size: NA; j_call: TRBJ2-5; d_call: NA; cdr3_nt: TGTGCCAGCAGTTTAGGTCGGAGAGAGACCCAGTACTTC; cdr3_aa: CASSLGRRETQYF
v_call: TRBV5-1; clone_size: NA; j_call: TRBJ2-1; d_call: TRBD1; cdr3_nt: TGCGCCAGCAGCCAGAGACAGGGAAATGAGCAGTTCTTC; cdr3_aa: CASSQRQGNEQFF
v_call: TRBV30; clone_size: NA; j_call: TRBJ2-5; d_call: TRBD1; cdr3_nt: TGTGCCTGGAGGACAGGGATGGAGACCCAGTACTTC; cdr3_aa: CAWRTGMETQYF
v_call: TRBV27; clone_size: NA; j_call: TRBJ2-5; d_call: TRBD1; cdr3_nt: TGTGCCAGCAGTTTGGGACAGCAAGAGACCCAGTACTTC; cdr3_aa: CASSLGQQETQYF
v_call: TRBV19; clone_size: few; j_call: TRBJ2-5; d_call: NA; cdr3_nt: TGTGCCAGTGGGCGCGAGACCCAGTACTTC; cdr3_aa: CASGRETQYF
v_call: TRBV10-1; clone_size: NA; j_call: TRBJ2-3; d_call: NA; cdr3_nt: TGCGCCAGCAGCAGGGGCCTCCGCACAGATACGCAGTATTTT; cdr3_aa: CASSRGLRTDTQYF
v_call: TRBV28; clone_size: NA; j_call: TRBJ2-1; d_call: TRBD2; cdr3_nt: TGTGCCAGCACCAAACTGCTAGCGGGGGGGCTCAGGTCCTTCAATGAGCAGTTCTTC; cdr3_aa: CASTKLLAGGLRSFNEQFF
v_call: TRBV7-6; clone_size: NA; j_call: TRBJ2-7; d_call: NA; cdr3_nt: TGTGCCAGCAGCTTAGGAGTCCGACGGGGGGCTGCCTACGAGCAGTACTTC; cdr3_aa: CASSLGVRRGAAYEQYF
v_call: TRBV28; clone_size: NA; j_call: TRBJ1-4; d_call: NA; cdr3_nt: TGTGCCAGCAGCCGACGGTGGGACACACTTCGGCCGAGGGGTGAAAAACTGTTTTTT; cdr3_aa: CASSRRWDTLRPRGEKLFF
v_call: TRBV10-3; clone_size: few; j_call: TRBJ1-1; d_call: NA; cdr3_nt: TGTGCCATCACCGAGGGGAACACTGAAGCTTTCTTT; cdr3_aa: CAITEGNTEAFF
v_call: TRBV7-8; clone_size: NA; j_call: TRBJ1-2; d_call: NA; cdr3_nt: TGTGCCAGCAGCTTCAGGAAAGAGACACCTGGGGGCTACACCTTC; cdr3_aa: CASSFRKETPGGYTF
v_call: TRBV11-3; clone_size: NA; j_call: TRBJ2-1; d_call: TRBD1; cdr3_nt: TGTGCCAGCAGCTTAGGGAGGACAGGGTGGAATGAGCAGTTCTTC; cdr3_aa: CASSLGRTGWNEQFF
v_call: TRBV30; clone_size: NA; j_call: TRBJ1-5; d_call: NA; cdr3_nt: TGTGCCTGGAGCTCTCAGGGGTTTTTTGGCAATCAGCCCCAGCATTTT; cdr3_aa: CAWSSQGFFGNQPQHF